This T cell receptor beta chain was sequenced for a study of blood T cell repertoires in COVID-19. Across the study: Donors in the United States, Italy and Spain gave samples during acute or convalescent COVID-19. From T cells, B-cell-depleted T cells, or PBMCs came the material, which was cDNA or gDNA.

Per the original methods: Researchers report that nucleated cell counts were estimated from reference gene primer amplification. Produced via immunoSEQ multiplex PCR; TCRdb's table is partial and in-frame only. V and J calls and clone size are given by that table; D and trimming were obtained from the DNA. The sample consists of approximately 120,000 clones, approximately 82% of them appearing once. The trim removed 1 base at V and 1 base at J, leaving 0 bases unmatched. Germline V lookup: CDR1 SGHVS, CDR2 FQNEAQ. The CDR3 is made up of 14 amino acids. The sequenced sample was peripheral blood. The receptor comes from an elderly man with active or convalescent COVID-19. This chain joins TRBV7-8 and TRBJ1-1; 7 bases fit TRBD1. The CDR3 is CASSLGTGNTEAFF. The DNA for the CDR3 is TGTGCCAGCAGCTTAGGGACAGGGAACACTGAAGCTTTCTTT.